This T cell receptor (beta chain) emerged from a study of blood T cell repertoires in COVID-19 (TCRdb year 2020). A note on the overall study: The collaborator samples originated in the United States, Italy and Spain and spanned the acute and convalescent phases of COVID-19. Subjects who had been exposed to COVID-19, were actively infected with it, or had recovered from it provided the deeply sampled blood TCRbeta repertoires that made up the dataset. The repertoires were released in a freely available public database meant as a resource for research on the immune response to SARS-CoV-2. The material from the prospective study consisted of cDNA or gDNA derived from T cells, B-cell-depleted T cells, or PBMCs. Where available, HLA class I and class II types were taken from metadata supplied by the sample provider and were not determined by assay-based typing. The samples were drawn from the first 160 participants of the ongoing ImmuneRACE study and from 1,254 subjects provided by 6 global collaborators. A de-identified subject ID, COVID-19 status, age in years and sex were almost always included in the sample metadata. What the work shows at the level of the full study, not this receptor alone: Clinical and demographic metadata were provided uncurated, with the amount varying by source and participant.

Each collaborating institution followed its own protocols to collect whole blood in K2EDTA tubes. Collaborator samples were shipped for TCRbeta analysis as frozen whole blood, isolated PBMCs, or DNA extracted from either sample type. Details on this clone: Its cognate antigen has yet to be identified. No clone much larger than this one lies a single base away; base qualities are absent.

TCRbeta CDR3 regions were amplified from genomic DNA using the immunoSEQ Assay, a bias-controlled multiplex PCR. Per the original workflow: Nucleated cell counts per sample were estimated from amplification of reference gene primers within the assay. To quantify the absolute abundance of each unique TCRbeta CDR3 rearrangement, sequence reads were collapsed and filtered. For each sample, productive Simpson clonality was calculated by taking the square root of Simpson's diversity index across productive rearrangements. This immuneACCESS table, as held by TCRdb, lists in-frame sequences with V and J called but not all clones. Of the missing ones, under half trace to an unresolved V gene in checked studies; the others have no known cause. D and trimming come from the DNA, and the V and J calls and clone size come from that table. In all, the sample holds 250,000 or so clones, and roughly 90% of those were seen once. The ten largest account for around 2.9% of the sample.

Sequencing was performed on peripheral blood. The receptor was derived from a woman aged 55-69 years with acute or convalescent COVID-19.

The CDR3 corresponds to CASSSGTGVTEAFF. Read as DNA, the sequence is TGTGCCAGCAGCTCCGGGACAGGGGTGACTGAAGCTTTCTTT. The chain uses TRBV11-3 and TRBJ1-1, with TRBD1 identical over 10 junction bases. Reading from cysteine to phenylalanine, the CDR3 counts 14 amino acids. CDR3 DNA is the only sequence kept; it has 42 bases, read in frame from the first base. V is cut back by 4 bases and J by 5 bases, with 4 bases in the junction unmatched. For CDR1 and CDR2, the germline V gene lists SGHNT and YENEEA.